This is a list of T cell receptor beta chains from one sample in a study of CD8 T cells in ankylosing spondylitis. One entry per CDR3 protein, called by TCRdb with MiXCR from the 5' RACE reads. The repertoire has under 250,000 distinct CDR3 sequences, around 32% of them found once; the top ten carry roughly 4.2%. Sequencing was done on a sample of blood, either unsorted or a sorted T cell fraction (not recorded which). These receptors all come from a male donor with ankylosing spondylitis or in good health (not recorded which). CDR3s leave out the opening cysteine and the closing phenylalanine or tryptophan. Fields, in order: J gene, V gene, CDR3 protein.

TRBJ1-6 TRBV20-1 SARDRTETSNSPLH
TRBJ2-7 TRBV29-1 SVGRGEQY
TRBJ2-1 TRBV9 ASSVEGRGPNNEQF
TRBJ1-2 TRBV27 ASSLEFRSAGAYGYT
TRBJ1-3 TRBV30 AWSVLEVGGIGNTIY
TRBJ2-1 TRBV28 ASSSPLGKVDEQF
TRBJ1-6 TRBV12-3/TRBV12-4 ASSPGALAGSPLH
TRBJ1-6 TRBV20-1 SARGEGGYNSPLH
TRBJ2-5 TRBV11-2 ASSLDVNQETQY
TRBJ1-2 TRBV7-2 ASSLLGEALYGYT
TRBJ2-3 TRBV12-3/TRBV12-4 ASILNAGADTQY
TRBJ2-2 TRBV5-1 ASSLKTGELF
TRBJ2-3 TRBV5-1 ASSPPLQGTDTQY
TRBJ2-5 TRBV13 ASSPRAQRDETQY
TRBJ1-2 TRBV7-2 ASHDRTGPFYGYT
TRBJ2-7 TRBV7-2 ASSSPGGVRSSYEQY
TRBJ2-3 TRBV6-1 ASSPGRGSIDTQY
TRBJ2-6 TRBV20-1 SAGQAQLSGANVLT
TRBJ2-3 TRBV29-1 SVEGQAAPDTQY
TRBJ1-3 TRBV6-1 ASSPLWAGSGNTIY
TRBJ2-7 TRBV29-1 SVETRSRGAAYSYEQY
TRBJ2-5 TRBV12-3/TRBV12-4 ASSPPPGTGYQETQY
TRBJ2-7 TRBV28 ASTTGGTYEQY
TRBJ1-4 TRBV25-1 ASSEWSSTNEKLF
TRBJ2-5 TRBV7-9 ASSQGAEETQY
TRBJ2-5 TRBV5-1 ASRAEYQETQY
TRBJ2-1 TRBV7-9 ASSLPRVGGEQF
TRBJ2-5 TRBV29-1 SVEGPRWAEETQY
TRBJ2-5 TRBV12-3/TRBV12-4 ASSDSRGGLETQY
TRBJ2-1 TRBV9 ASSGTGTGASEQF
TRBJ2-2 TRBV4-1 ASSQTGTGGVSGELF
TRBJ2-2 TRBV10-3 AISEGGGYTGELF
TRBJ2-3 TRBV10-2 ASSESPGLPADTQY
TRBJ1-4 TRBV7-3 ASSSGLGHEKLF
TRBJ1-5 TRBV20-1 SAREGTDQPQH
TRBJ2-2 TRBV29-1 SVAFTGELF
TRBJ2-3 TRBV6-6 ASRSGSTDTQY
TRBJ2-2 TRBV6-1 ASSDLRDITGELF
TRBJ2-1 TRBV20-1 SGPGLVANEQF
TRBJ2-5 TRBV7-2 ASSSSRTQY
TRBJ2-2 TRBV12-3/TRBV12-4 ASSFATNTGELF
TRBJ2-1 TRBV4-2 ASSQDLRDNEQF
TRBJ1-6 TRBV12-2 ASRLPQDCYNSPLH
TRBJ2-1 TRBV6-5 ASSYVSKTAANEQF
TRBJ2-7 TRBV29-1 SVEDFGTGIAYEQY
TRBJ2-3 TRBV12-3/TRBV12-4 ASRSGEADTQY
TRBJ2-1 TRBV7-4 ASSLVATEAYNEQF